One sample yielded the 13 T cell receptor beta chains listed below, sequenced in a study of regulatory T cells in long-lasting Graves disease. The time point is: newly diagnosed GD, antithyroid drugs for less than 3 months. The TCR library used RNA extracted from PBMCs. The TCR beta library used iRepertoire HTBI primers with Arm-PCR amplification of CDR3. TCRdb recomputed calls from the multiplex PCR reads with MiXCR, one row per CDR3 protein. This table has some 250,000 distinct CDR3 sequences, roughly a fifth appearing once. Sequences were derived from peripheral blood mononuclear cells (PBMCs), sampled at new diagnosis, from a patient treated with antithyroid drugs. These receptors all stem from a female donor with Graves disease.

The chain couples TRBV6-2 or TRBV6-3 to TRBJ2-7; possibly TRBD1 for D (6 bases). V was clipped by 6 bases and J by 2 bases, with 11 bases between them. Per the germline V gene, CDR1 is MNHEY and CDR2 is SVGEGT. The CDR3 is 13 residues long. The CDR3 nucleotides read TGTGCCAGCAGACGACAGGACACCTACGAGCAGTACTTC. Protein product: CASRRQDTYEQYF.

This clonotype has ten or more counts. V gene TRBV12-3 or TRBV12-4 combines with J gene TRBJ2-7; 8 positions agree with TRBD2. This CDR3 comprises 14 residues. The junction had 6 bases not matched to a gene; V was cut back by 5 bases and J by 3 bases. For the CDR3, the DNA is TGTGCCAGCAGTCCACGGGGGGGCGGCTACGAGCAGTACTTC. This translates into CASSPRGGGYEQYF.

This clonotype was detected many times. The rearrangement uses TRBV9 and TRBJ2-7; 7 positions match TRBD1. The CDR3 has 15 residues. Germline CDR1 reads SGDLS; CDR2 reads YYNGEE. V shed 3 bases and J 2 bases; nucleotides not matched to a gene: 8. CDR3 DNA sequence: TGTGCCAGCAGCGCCGCCCTTGGACAGGCCTACGAGCAGTACTTC. Translation: CASSAALGQAYEQYF.

This clonotype was detected ten times or more. The chain combines TRBV5-1 with TRBJ1-6, with no clear D. CDR3 length: 15 residues. Trimming removed 4 bases from V and 3 bases from J, with 11 bases in between. Germline loops: CDR1 SGHRS, CDR2 YFSETQ. This chain's CDR3 is CASSPAGSYNSPLHF. The CDR3 DNA follows: TGCGCCAGCAGCCCGGCCGGCAGCTATAATTCACCCCTCCACTTT.

The chain has TRBV6-1 and TRBJ2-7, with 10 bases that match TRBD2. This CDR3 spans 15 amino acids. Losses at the gene ends were 7 bases for V and 4 bases for J; bases not matched to a gene: 10. Germline V lookup: CDR1 MNHNS, CDR2 SASEGT. CDR3 in DNA: TGTGCCAGCACACAAGGACAAGCGGGAGGGTACGAGCAGTACTTC. Protein sequence: CASTQGQAGGYEQYF.

This clonotype was recorded many times. The rearrangement uses TRBV27 and TRBJ1-1; D call uncertain. The CDR3 runs to 11 residues. In germline, CDR1 is MNHEY, CDR2 SMNVEV (reference sequence). Between the trimmed V and J ends, which lost 5 bases and 8 bases, there was a span of 9 bases. In DNA, the CDR3 is TGTGCCAGCAGTCAATACTTAGAAGCTTTCTTT. Its translation is CASSQYLEAFF.

To note about this clonotype: Possible read error: a much larger clone is one base away. This sequence joins TRBV6-1 and TRBJ2-5, with D possibly being TRBD1 (6 bases). CDR1 is MNHNS and CDR2 is SASEGT in the germline V gene. The CDR3 covers 12 residues. DNA of the CDR3: TGTGCCTGGGGCTCAGGGGAAGAGACCCAGTGCTTC. Its protein product is CAWGSGEETQCF.

This clonotype appeared a few times. The gene calls are TRBV3-1 and TRBJ2-5; D is perhaps TRBD1 or TRBD2 (5 bases each). The length of the CDR3 is 16 residues. Germline values: CDR1 LGHDT, CDR2 YNNKEL (reference sequence). Trimming stripped 5 bases from V and 7 bases from J, with 23 bases between. Here the CDR3 reads CASSRTKGQGRGTQYF. In DNA, the CDR3 is TGTGCCAGCAGCAGAACCAAAGGTCAGGGTCGGGGGACCCAGTACTTC.

V gene TRBV5-5 combines with J gene TRBJ1-1, with 9 bases identical to TRBD1. The junction had 7 bases not matched to a gene; V was cut back by 3 bases and J by 1 base. This CDR3 has 16 residues. Per germline, CDR1 SGHKS and CDR2 YYEKEE (reference sequence). The CDR3 nucleotides are TGTGCCAGCAGCTCTACAGGGGGCGCCGCGAACACTGAAGCTTTCTTT. Amino acid sequence: CASSSTGGAANTEAFF.

This clonotype showed up just a few times. V and J are TRBV25-1 and TRBJ1-5, with D possibly being TRBD1 (6 bases). Trimming left V 6 bases short and J 5 bases short, with 17 bases between. Germline-derived CDR1 and CDR2 are MGHDK and SYGVNS. The CDR3 covers 15 residues. The CDR3 region is CASSPEGGVDQPQHF. CDR3 bases: TGTGCCAGCAGCCCCGAGGGGGGGGTTGATCAGCCCCAGCATTTT.

The V and J genes are TRBV5-4 and TRBJ2-3; 12 nucleotides agree with TRBD1. The V gene's germline CDR1 is SGHNT and CDR2 YYREEE (reference sequence). CDR3 size: 15 residues. The V and J ends lost 4 bases and 4 bases, in that order; junction bases with no gene match: 4. The CDR3 bases are TGTGCCAGCAGCCGGGGACAGGGGGCGGCAGATACGCAGTATTTT. Translated, it gives CASSRGQGAADTQYF.

This clonotype appeared many times. The CDR3 sequence: CASSAGTGGTYEQYF. The CDR3 DNA follows: TGCGCCAGCAGTGCCGGGACAGGGGGGACCTACGAGCAGTACTTC. This chain uses TRBV10-1 with TRBJ2-7; 11 nucleotides match TRBD1. J lost 2 bases, V lost 4 bases, and 4 bases had no gene match. Germline V gives CDR1 WNHNN, CDR2 SYGVQD (reference sequence). This CDR3 is 15 amino acids long.

With respect to this clonotype: A far more abundant clone sits one base away, making this likely a read error. The chain combines TRBV11-2 with TRBJ2-5, with a possible D match to TRBD1 (5 bases). Looked up from germline, CDR1 is SGHAT and CDR2 is FQNNGV. This CDR3 contains 14 residues. This chain's CDR3 is CASSLWAGQEAQYF. CDR3 in DNA: TGTGCCAGCAGTTTATGGGCCGGACAAGAGGCCCAGTACTTC.